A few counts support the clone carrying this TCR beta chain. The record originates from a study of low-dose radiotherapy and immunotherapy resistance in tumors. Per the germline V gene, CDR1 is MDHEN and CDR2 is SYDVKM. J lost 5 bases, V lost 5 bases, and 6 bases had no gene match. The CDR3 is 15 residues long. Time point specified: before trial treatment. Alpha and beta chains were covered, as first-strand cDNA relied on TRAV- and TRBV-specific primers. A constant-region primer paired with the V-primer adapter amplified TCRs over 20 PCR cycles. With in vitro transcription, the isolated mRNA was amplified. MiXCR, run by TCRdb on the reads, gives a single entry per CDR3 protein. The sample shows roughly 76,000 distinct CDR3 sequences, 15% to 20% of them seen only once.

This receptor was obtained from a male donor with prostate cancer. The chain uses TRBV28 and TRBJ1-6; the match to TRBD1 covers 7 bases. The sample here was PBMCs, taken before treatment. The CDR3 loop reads CASSTQTGNNSPLHF. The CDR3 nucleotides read TGTGCCAGCAGTACCCAGACAGGGAATAATTCACCCCTCCACTTT. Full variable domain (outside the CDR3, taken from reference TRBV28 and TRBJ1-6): DVKVTQSSRYLVKRTGEKVFLECVQDMDHENMFWYRQDPGLGLRLIYFSYDVKMKEKGDIPEGYSVSREKKERFSLILESASTNQTSMYLCASSTQTGNNSPLHFGNGTRLTVT.